This TCR beta chain was found in a study of shared clonotypes between healthy human individuals. In germline, CDR1 is MNHNS, CDR2 SASEGT. The CDR3 contains 12 residues. Method: immunoSEQ multiplex PCR; TCRdb's copy keeps in-frame clones and lacks some. The sample records more than 900,000 clones, about 84% being singletons. This clone was seen a handful of times. The chain employs TRBV6-1 and TRBJ1-1, with D possibly being TRBD1 (6 bases). Sequencing used memory CD4+ T cells from PBMCs. Subset here: CD45RA-negative fraction. This sequence was found in a young man in good health. Some clones in this sample may be carry-over from other donors' samples. CDR3 coding DNA: TGTGCTACAGGGATAAGGAACACTGAAGCTTTCTTT. This sequence encodes CATGIRNTEAFF.